This T cell receptor (beta chain) was captured in a study of Ad26.COV2.S vaccination and SARS-CoV-2 variants (dated by TCRdb to about 2021). About the full investigation: Vaccine-arm donors were drawn from COV1001, a multicentre, randomized, double-blind, placebo-controlled phase I-IIa trial of Ad26.COV2.S in healthy adults. Ad26.COV2.S was administered intramuscularly at 5 x 10^10 or 1 x 10^11 viral particles, either as a single shot or as two shots given 56 days apart. Trial participants were randomized into five groups of five, in which low-dose or high-dose Ad26.COV2.S was given once or twice, or placebo was given on both occasions. Investigators remained blinded to trial group allocation during experiments and outcome assessment. A total of some 30 samples were included in the TCR-sequenced set, comprising around 19 Ad26.COV2.S vaccine recipients, 5 placebo recipients and 8 SARS-CoV-2 convalescent individuals. TCRbeta repertoire sequencing was used to assess the specificity and breadth of SARS-CoV-2-reactive T cell receptors after Ad26.COV2.S vaccination.

Spanning cysteine to phenylalanine, the CDR3 consists of 15 amino acids. Of all the DNA, just the CDR3 is kept, 45 bases in frame from base 1. The CDR1 and CDR2 encoded by the germline V gene are SGDLS and YYNGEE. At the junction V is shortened by 0 bases and J by 5 bases, with 14 bases in between. TCRbeta CDR3 regions were sequenced with the immunoSEQ Assay. After extraction, genomic DNA underwent amplification by bias-controlled multiplex PCR, followed by high-throughput sequencing. For the original study's pipeline: To quantify the absolute abundance of each unique TCRbeta CDR3 region, sequences were collapsed and filtered. Usable DNA was measured by amplifying reference genes present in all nucleated cells, and TCRbeta template counts were normalized to that usable DNA to estimate T cell fraction. Repertoire TCRs were annotated as SARS-CoV-2-specific when V gene, CDR3 amino acid sequence and J gene were exactly matched to a known reactive TCR set. The reference SARS-CoV-2 TCR set was obtained from MIRA and was filtered for enrichment in COVID-19-positive ImmuneCODE repertoires, whereby public or cross-reactive TCRs were removed. Based on the MIRA antigens, annotated TCRs were further analysed at the level of specific ORF or position within ORF. Breadth was defined as the number of annotated unique rearrangements divided by the total number of unique productive rearrangements, and depth was defined as the summed frequency of the annotated unique rearrangements. Two-sided Wilcoxon rank-sum tests were applied when comparing TCR breadth between groups. The clones in this table, taken by TCRdb from immuneACCESS, are in-frame only. Not every clone is retained; where verified, under half of the shortfall comes from an unresolved V gene, and the cause of the rest is unknown. D and trimming come from the DNA, and the V and J calls and clone size come from that table. The sample table lists 300,000 to 500,000 clones, 80% to 90% of them with a count of one. The top ten clonotypes cover roughly 3% of the sample.

General conclusions and limits of the study: Comparing responses between vaccine doses or regimens was not something the study was powered to do. The authors noted that the TCR breadth and depth analyses may have underestimated total T cell responses. Vaccine and placebo recipients had comparable non-spike TCR breadth, which fits with the vaccine containing only spike. After vaccination, spike-specific CD8+ and CD4+ T cell responses were reported to show substantial breadth. Ad26.COV2.S recipients had higher spike-specific TCR breadth than placebo recipients (P = 0.0014).

A remark on this clone: Its antigen target is currently unknown. Per-base quality was not reported, and no clone a single base away is much larger than it.

The treatment or condition label, as the study defines it: about 20 received Ad26.COV2.S at low or high dose, single or two shots; roughly five received placebo; per-sample allocation not given. For vaccine and placebo recipients, repertoires were sequenced using samples collected on day 63 after the first injection. Cohort 1b enrolled 25 to 30 adults aged 18-55 years at a single site in Boston, USA, between 29 July and 7 August 2020. As a vaccine, Ad26.COV2.S was a replication-incompetent adenovirus type 26 vector that expressed a prefusion-stabilized SARS-CoV-2 spike protein derived from the original Wuhan strain.

The chain joins TRBV9 to TRBJ1-1, with TRBD1 as a weak D call on 6 bases. The clonotype was recovered from a person between 18 and 65 years old who received the Ad26.COV2.S COVID-19 vaccine or a placebo. The specimen was peripheral blood, collected in a trial of Ad26.COV2.S vaccine versus placebo. The CDR3 region has the sequence CASSVGGGPGTEAFF. The DNA sequence reads TGTGCCAGCAGCGTAGGTGGGGGCCCTGGGACTGAAGCTTTCTTT.